This T cell receptor (beta chain) originates from a study of cytomegalovirus exposure and HLA in healthy donors. PCR used 60 Vbeta primers and 13 Jbeta primers. Clones were read by immunoSEQ multiplex PCR, and TCRdb kept only the in-frame ones, dropping some. The table has roughly 180,000 clones, around four fifths seen once; the top ten hold 1.3%. Nominally healthy donors were sampled, though unrecorded immune exposures were likely. The study's findings and limits: In vitro data verified a few CMV-associated chains as specific for CMV antigens. Reports indicated that the classifier achieved high specificity and sensitivity in diagnosing cytomegalovirus status. In a later analysis, donors in an Asian-associated ancestry cluster reportedly had fewer N-insertions in productive TCRs than the cohort mean.

This CDR3 has 16 amino acids. CDR1 is SGHDT, CDR2 YYEEEE, per germline. J gave up 0 bases and V 4 bases, and 7 bases lay outside the gene matches. On this clone: Its antigen is currently unknown. Other DNA variants within this sample encode the same CDR3.

The chain combines TRBV5-6 with TRBJ1-1; 9 bases line up with TRBD1. The sample was PBMCs. The receptor's source is a man aged 25 to 45 in good health and CMV-seronegative. This chain's CDR3 is CASSQGTGNMNTEAFF. The CDR3 region has the DNA TGTGCCAGCAGCCAGGGGACAGGGAATATGAACACTGAAGCTTTCTTT.